The clone carrying this TCR beta chain is a singleton in its sample. Its specificity is not known. Germline V gives CDR1 SGHRS, CDR2 YFSETQ. The CDR3 loop spans 15 amino acids. The junction had 12 bases not matched to a gene; V was cut back by 3 bases and J by 6 bases. The entry originates in a study of T cell responses to AZD1222 COVID-19 vaccine. General study points: Repertoire sampling was restricted to post-peak T cell response timepoints. The CD4 TCRs associated with vaccination extended across spike and predominated at 160-218 and 743-854.

Here immunoSEQ multiplex PCR was the method, and the copy in TCRdb shows in-frame clones only, minus some. The repertoire includes under 200,000 clones, 87% of them detected once, and 2.5% to 3% sits in the top ten. The receptor comes from an adult in good health. The sample consisted of peripheral blood, taken on day 0 of MenACWY control vaccination. The rearrangement joins TRBV5-1 to TRBJ2-7; TRBD1 aligns across 7 bases. CDR3 coding DNA: TGCGCCAGCAGCTCGAGGACAGGCGGTAGAAGCGAGCAGTACTTC. It encodes CASSSRTGGRSEQYF.